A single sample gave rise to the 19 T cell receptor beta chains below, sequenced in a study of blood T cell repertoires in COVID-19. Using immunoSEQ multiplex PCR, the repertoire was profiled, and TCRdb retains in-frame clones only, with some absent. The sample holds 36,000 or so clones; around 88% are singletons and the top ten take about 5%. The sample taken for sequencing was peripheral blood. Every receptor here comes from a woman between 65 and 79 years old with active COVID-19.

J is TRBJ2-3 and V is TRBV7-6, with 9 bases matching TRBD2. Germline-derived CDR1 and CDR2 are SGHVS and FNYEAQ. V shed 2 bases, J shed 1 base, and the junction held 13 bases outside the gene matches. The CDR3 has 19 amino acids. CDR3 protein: CASSLKALRRGGGTDTQYF. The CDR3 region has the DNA TGTGCCAGCAGCTTAAAGGCCCTAAGGCGGGGGGGTGGCACAGATACGCAGTATTTT.

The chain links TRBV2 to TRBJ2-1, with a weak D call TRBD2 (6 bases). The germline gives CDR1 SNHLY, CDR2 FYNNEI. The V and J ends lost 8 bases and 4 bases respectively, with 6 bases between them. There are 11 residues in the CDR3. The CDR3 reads CASGRYNEQFF. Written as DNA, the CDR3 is TGTGCCAGCGGGAGGTACAATGAGCAGTTCTTC.

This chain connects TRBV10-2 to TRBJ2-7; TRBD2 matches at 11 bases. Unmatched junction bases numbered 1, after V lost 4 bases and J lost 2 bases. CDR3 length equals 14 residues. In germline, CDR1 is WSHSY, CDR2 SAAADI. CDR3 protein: CASSGLAGPYEQYF. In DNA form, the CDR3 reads TGCGCCAGCAGTGGACTAGCGGGGCCCTACGAGCAGTACTTC.

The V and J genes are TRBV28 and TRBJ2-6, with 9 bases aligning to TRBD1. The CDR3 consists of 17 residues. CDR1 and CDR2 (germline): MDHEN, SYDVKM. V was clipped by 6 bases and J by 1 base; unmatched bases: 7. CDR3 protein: CASSHDRGASGANVLTF. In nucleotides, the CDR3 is TGTGCCAGCAGCCACGACAGGGGGGCGTCTGGGGCCAACGTCCTGACTTTC.

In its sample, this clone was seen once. CDR3 amino acids: CASSLSRPLRFYEQYF. In DNA form, the CDR3 reads TGTGCCAGCAGTTTATCACGTCCCCTCAGATTCTACGAGCAGTACTTC. The chain joins TRBV27 to TRBJ2-7, with D unclear. The CDR3 has 16 residues. Trimming removed 0 bases at V and 3 bases at J, with 15 bases between. Germline V gene sequence: CDR1 MNHEY, CDR2 SMNVEV (reference sequence).

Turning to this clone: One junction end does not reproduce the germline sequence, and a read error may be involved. CDR3 in DNA: TGTGCCAGCAGGGAAGGGGACAGGGAGCAGTTCTTC. It yields the protein CASREGDREQFF. This chain uses TRBV6-1 with TRBJ2-1; TRBD1 aligns across 8 bases. Germline CDR1 and CDR2: MNHNS and SASEGT. The CDR3 covers 12 residues.

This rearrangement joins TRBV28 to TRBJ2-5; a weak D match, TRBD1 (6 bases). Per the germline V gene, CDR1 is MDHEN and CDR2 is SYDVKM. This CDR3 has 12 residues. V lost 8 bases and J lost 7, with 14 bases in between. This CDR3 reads CASEPLQGTQYF. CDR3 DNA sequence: TGTGCCAGCGAACCTTTACAGGGGACCCAGTACTTC.

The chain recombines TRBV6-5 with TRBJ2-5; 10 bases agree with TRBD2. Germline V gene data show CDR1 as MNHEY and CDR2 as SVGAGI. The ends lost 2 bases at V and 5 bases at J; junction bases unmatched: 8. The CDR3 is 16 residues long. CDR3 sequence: CASSYRSGGGPETQYF. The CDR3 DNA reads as TGTGCCAGCAGTTACAGGAGCGGGGGGGGTCCGGAGACCCAGTACTTC.

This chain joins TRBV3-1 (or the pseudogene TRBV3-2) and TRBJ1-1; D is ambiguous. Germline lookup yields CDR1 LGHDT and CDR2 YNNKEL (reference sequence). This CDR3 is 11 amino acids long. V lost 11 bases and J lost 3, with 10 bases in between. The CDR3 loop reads CAAGEDTEAFF. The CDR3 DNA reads TGTGCCGCTGGGGAGGACACTGAAGCTTTCTTT.

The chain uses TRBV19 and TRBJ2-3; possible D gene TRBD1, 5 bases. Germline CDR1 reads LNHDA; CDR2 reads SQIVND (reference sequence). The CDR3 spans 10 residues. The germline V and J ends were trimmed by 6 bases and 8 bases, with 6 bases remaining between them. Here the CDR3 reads CASSDSTQYF. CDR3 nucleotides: TGTGCCAGTAGCGACAGTACGCAGTATTTT.

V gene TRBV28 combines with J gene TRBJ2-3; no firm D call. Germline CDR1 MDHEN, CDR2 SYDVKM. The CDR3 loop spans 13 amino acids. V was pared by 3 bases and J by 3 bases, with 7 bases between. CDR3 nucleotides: TGTGCCAGCAGTTTCCAGGTTACAGATACGCAGTATTTT. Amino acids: CASSFQVTDTQYF.

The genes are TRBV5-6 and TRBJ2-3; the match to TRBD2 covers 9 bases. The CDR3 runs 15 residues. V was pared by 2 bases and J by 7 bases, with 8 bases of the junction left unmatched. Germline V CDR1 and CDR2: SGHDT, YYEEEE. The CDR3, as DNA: TGTGCCAGCAGCTTCATGGCGGGGGGGCCCAATACGCAGTATTTT. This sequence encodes CASSFMAGGPNTQYF.

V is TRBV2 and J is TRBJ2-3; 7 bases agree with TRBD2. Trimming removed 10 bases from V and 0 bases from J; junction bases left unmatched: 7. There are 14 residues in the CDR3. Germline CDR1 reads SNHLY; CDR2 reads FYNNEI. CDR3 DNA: TGTGCCACCTCTAGCGGCTCTAGCACAGATACGCAGTATTTT. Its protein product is CATSSGSSTDTQYF. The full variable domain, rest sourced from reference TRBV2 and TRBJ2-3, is EPEVTQTPSHQVTQMGQEVILRCVPISNHLYFYWYRQILGQKVEFLVSFYNNEISEKSEIFDDQFSVERPDGSNFTLKIRSTKLEDSAMYFCATSSGSSTDTQYFGPGTRLTVL.

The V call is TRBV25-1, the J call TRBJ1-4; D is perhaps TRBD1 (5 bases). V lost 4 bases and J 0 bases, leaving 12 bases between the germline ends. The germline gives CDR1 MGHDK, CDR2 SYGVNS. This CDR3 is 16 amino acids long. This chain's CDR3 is CASSAEGGATNEKLFF. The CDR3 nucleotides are TGTGCCAGCAGTGCAGAAGGAGGGGCAACTAATGAAAAACTGTTTTTT.

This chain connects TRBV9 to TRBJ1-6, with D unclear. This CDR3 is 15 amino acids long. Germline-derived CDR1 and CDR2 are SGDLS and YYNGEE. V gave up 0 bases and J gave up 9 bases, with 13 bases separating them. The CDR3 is CASSVGGSGVSPLHF. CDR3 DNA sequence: TGTGCCAGCAGCGTAGGAGGGAGCGGAGTTTCACCCCTCCACTTT.

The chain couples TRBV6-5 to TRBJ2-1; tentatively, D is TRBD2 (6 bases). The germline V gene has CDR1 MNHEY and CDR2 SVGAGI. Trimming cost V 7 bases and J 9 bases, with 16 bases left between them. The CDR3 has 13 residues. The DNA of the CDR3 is TGTGCCAGCATACGACCGGGAGCGGGTGAGCAGTTCTTC. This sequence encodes CASIRPGAGEQFF.

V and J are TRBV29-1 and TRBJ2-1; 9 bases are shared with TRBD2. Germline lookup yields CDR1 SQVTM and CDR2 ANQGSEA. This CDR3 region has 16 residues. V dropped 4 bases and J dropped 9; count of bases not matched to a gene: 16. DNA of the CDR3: TGCAGCGTTGTACCTGACCCGGCTAGCGGGGCCGGTGAGCAGTTCTTC. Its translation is CSVVPDPASGAGEQFF.

This chain's CDR3 is CASRNRGLNTEAFF. CDR3 DNA sequence: TGTGCCAGCAGAAACAGGGGGCTTAACACTGAAGCTTTCTTT. This chain connects TRBV6-6 to TRBJ1-1; 9 bases are shared with TRBD1. From germline, CDR1 is MNHNY and CDR2 SVGAGI (reference sequence). CDR3 length equals 14 residues. Trimming took 6 bases from V and 2 from J; bases not matched to a gene: 4.

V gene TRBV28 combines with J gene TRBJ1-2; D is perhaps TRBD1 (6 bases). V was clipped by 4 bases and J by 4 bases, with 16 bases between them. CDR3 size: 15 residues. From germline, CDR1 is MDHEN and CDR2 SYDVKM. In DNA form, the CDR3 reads TGTGCCAGCAGTTCCAGCCGGGGGGCCCTCTATGGCTACACCTTC. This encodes CASSSSRGALYGYTF.